The clone carrying this T cell receptor (beta chain) was detected a few times. TCRdb keeps only in-frame clones here, not all; method: immunoSEQ multiplex PCR. The data hold a few hundred thousand clones, with 88% observed a single time. The sample is drawn from a study of blood T cell repertoires in COVID-19. About the study: From T cells, B-cell-depleted T cells, or PBMCs came the material, which was cDNA or gDNA.

Trimming pared 2 bases from V and 11 bases from J, leaving 19 bases between. The CDR3 is 15 residues long. Germline V gives CDR1 MNHNS, CDR2 SASEGT. This clonotype was sampled from a man aged 55 to 70 who had recovered from COVID-19. V and J are TRBV6-1 and TRBJ1-5, with D possibly matching TRBD1 (6 bases). The sequencing sample was made of peripheral blood. CDR3 nucleotides: TGTGCCAGCAGTGAATCCGGACAGCCTACCGGGGCCCAGCATTTT. Protein product: CASSESGQPTGAQHF.